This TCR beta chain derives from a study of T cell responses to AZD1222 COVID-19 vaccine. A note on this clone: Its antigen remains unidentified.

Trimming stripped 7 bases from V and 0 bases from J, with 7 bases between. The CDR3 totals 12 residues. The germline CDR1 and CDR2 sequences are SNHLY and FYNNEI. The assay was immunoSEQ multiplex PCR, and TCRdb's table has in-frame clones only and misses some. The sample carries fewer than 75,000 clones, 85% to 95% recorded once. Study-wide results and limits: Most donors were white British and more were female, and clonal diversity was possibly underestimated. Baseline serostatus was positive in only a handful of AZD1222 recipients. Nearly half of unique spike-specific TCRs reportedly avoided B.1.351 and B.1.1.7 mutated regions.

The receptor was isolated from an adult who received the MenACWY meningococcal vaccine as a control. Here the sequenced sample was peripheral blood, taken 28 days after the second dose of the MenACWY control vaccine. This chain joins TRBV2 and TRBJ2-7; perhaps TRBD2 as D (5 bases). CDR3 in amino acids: CASIGSSYEQYF. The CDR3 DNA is TGTGCCAGCATAGGGAGCTCCTACGAGCAGTACTTC.